The present T cell receptor beta chain was sequenced within a study of blood T cell repertoires in COVID-19. On the study more broadly: In each case, the material was cDNA or gDNA derived from T cells, B-cell-depleted T cells, or PBMCs.

TCRdb keeps only in-frame clones here, not all; method: immunoSEQ multiplex PCR. The table lists approximately 74,000 clones, roughly 88% of them singletons. V gave up 4 bases and J gave up 0 bases, with 13 bases separating them. The CDR3 extends over 15 amino acids. Germline CDR1 SGHTS, CDR2 YDEGEE. This receptor was obtained from a man older than 75 with active or convalescent COVID-19. V is TRBV5-8 and J is TRBJ1-2; D perhaps matches TRBD1 (6 bases). Input material: peripheral blood. CDR3 nucleotides: TGTGCCAGCAGCCTTACAGGGATAGCTAACTATGGCTACACCTTC. Translation gives CASSLTGIANYGYTF.